This TCR beta chain stems from a study of T cell responses to AZD1222 COVID-19 vaccine. Study conclusions and caveats: Repertoires were sampled only after the peak T cell response. White British ancestry dominated among donors, who included more females, and clonal diversity was possibly underestimated.

The table came from immunoSEQ multiplex PCR; TCRdb's copy has only in-frame clones and leaves some out. The table lists 250,000 to 300,000 clones, almost 95% of them singletons. Regarding this clone: Its specificity is unknown.

The V gene's germline CDR1 is KGHSH and CDR2 LQKENI. This CDR3 has 12 amino acids. The germline V and J ends were trimmed by 4 bases and 5 bases, with 9 bases remaining between them. The clonotype was recovered from an adult who received the AZD1222 COVID-19 vaccine. This material consisted of peripheral blood, taken 28 days after the second AZD1222 dose. The gene calls are TRBV18 and TRBJ2-7; D not resolved. For the CDR3, the DNA is TGTGCCAGCTCACTCTCACCCCACGAGCAGTACTTC. Its protein product is CASSLSPHEQYF.